One and the same sample provided the 20 T cell receptor beta chains below, sequenced in a study of shared clonotypes between healthy human individuals. Some clones are missing from TCRdb's copy, which holds only in-frame ones; the method was immunoSEQ multiplex PCR. The sample has approximately 1.4 million clones, 95% to 99% seen once; the top ten hold roughly 0.45%. Sequences were obtained from naive CD4+ T cells sorted from blood. Regarding subset: CD45RA+ positively selected. The receptors here all came from a man aged 25 to 45 in good health.

V is TRBV5-1 and J is TRBJ2-1, with 8 bases identical to TRBD2. CDR3 length: 16 amino acids. Germline CDR1 is SGHRS and CDR2 is YFSETQ. With 7 bases clipped from V and 6 bases from J, the junction kept 15 bases outside the gene matches. The CDR3 reads CASCYTSGLSSNEQFF. The DNA of the CDR3 is TGCGCCAGCTGCTATACTAGCGGCCTCTCTTCCAATGAGCAGTTCTTC.

J is TRBJ2-7 and V is TRBV9, with TRBD2 as a possible D gene (5 bases). This CDR3 contains 14 residues. V dropped 4 bases and J dropped 3 bases, with 14 bases sitting between them. Germline assignment: CDR1 SGDLS and CDR2 YYNGEE. Here the CDR3 DNA reads TGTGCCAGCAGCACCACTAGTGCGGGCTACGAGCAGTACTTC. It codes for CASSTTSAGYEQYF.

CDR3 sequence: CASSSRTGGAGANVLTF. The CDR3 DNA sequence: TGTGCCAGCAGTTCCCGGACAGGGGGCGCTGGGGCCAACGTCCTGACTTTC. The V gene is TRBV27, the J gene TRBJ2-6; 11 bases are a match to TRBD1. Unmatched junction bases numbered 4, after V lost 4 bases and J lost 2 bases. Germline CDR1 is MNHEY and CDR2 is SMNVEV (reference sequence). The CDR3 has 17 residues.

The chain combines TRBV10-3 with TRBJ2-5; TRBD2 aligns across 8 bases. This CDR3 has 13 residues. CDR1 and CDR2 from the germline V gene are ENHRY and SYGVKD. Trimming cost V 6 bases and J 5 bases; bases outside gene matches: 5. Here the CDR3 DNA reads TGTGCCATCAGGGTGACGGGAGGGGAGACCCAGTACTTC. Encoded protein: CAIRVTGGETQYF.

V usage is TRBV5-4 and J usage is TRBJ1-1; D not resolved. The CDR3 runs 12 residues. V was pared by 1 base and J by 5 bases, with 6 bases between. CDR1 is SGHNT and CDR2 is YYREEE in the germline V gene (reference sequence). The CDR3 DNA is TGTGCCAGCAGCTTGCCGACTACTGAAGCTTTCTTT. Translation: CASSLPTTEAFF.

V usage is TRBV29-1 and J usage is TRBJ1-1, with no clear D. Trimming shortened V by 6 bases and J by 0 bases, and 11 bases separated the two germline ends. The CDR3 is 13 amino acids. Germline loops: CDR1 SQVTM, CDR2 ANQGSEA. The CDR3 region has the DNA TGCAGCGTACACCAATCGTTGAACACTGAAGCTTTCTTT. It specifies CSVHQSLNTEAFF.

The genes are TRBV4-1 and TRBJ2-1, with D unclear. With 4 bases removed from V and 9 bases from J, the gap between germline ends came to 16 bases. Germline assignment: CDR1 MGHRA and CDR2 YSYEKL. The CDR3 spans 14 residues. The CDR3 region is CASSPLSRDREQFF. The CDR3 nucleotides are TGCGCCAGCAGCCCGCTGAGTAGAGATCGTGAGCAGTTCTTC.

The chain is built from TRBV5-4 and TRBJ2-7; D gene unclear. Trimming cost V 4 bases and J 2 bases, with 13 bases left between them. CDR1 SGHNT and CDR2 YYREEE come from the germline V gene (reference sequence). The CDR3 runs 14 residues. DNA of the CDR3: TGTGCCAGCAGCAAAGAGACGGTAGCCTACGAGCAGTACTTC. This sequence encodes CASSKETVAYEQYF.

The genes are TRBV5-1 and TRBJ2-7; a weak D match, TRBD1 (5 bases). From germline, CDR1 is SGHRS and CDR2 YFSETQ. Trimming stripped 2 bases from V and 7 bases from J, with 13 bases between. This CDR3 region has 13 residues. The DNA of the CDR3 is TGCGCCAGCAGCTTCTCGATACAGGCTGAGCAGTACTTC. This gives the protein CASSFSIQAEQYF. Filled out from reference TRBV5-1 and TRBJ2-7, the complete variable domain reads KAGVTQTPRYLIKTRGQQVTLSCSPISGHRSVSWYQQTPGQGLQFLFEYFSETQRNKGNFPGRFSGRQFSNSRSEMNVSTLELGDSALYLCASSFSIQAEQYFGPGTRLTVT.

The CDR3 DNA reads TGTGCCAGCAGCTTAGTAGAGGGAGGTCCCTACGAGCAGTACTTC. This sequence encodes CASSLVEGGPYEQYF. The chain is built from TRBV7-2 and TRBJ2-7, with D possibly being TRBD2 (6 bases). Germline assignment: CDR1 SGHTA and CDR2 FQGNSA. V was clipped by 1 base and J by 2 bases, with 12 bases between them. The CDR3 covers 15 residues.

The genes are TRBV6-5 and TRBJ2-2; 7 positions agree with TRBD1. CDR1 and CDR2 from the germline V gene are MNHEY and SVGAGI. With 6 bases clipped from V and 6 bases from J, the junction kept 7 bases outside the gene matches. This CDR3 comprises 14 residues. The DNA for the CDR3 is TGTGCCAGCAGCAAGATCAGGGGGTCCGGGGAGCTGTTTTTT. Protein product: CASSKIRGSGELFF.

J is TRBJ2-7 and V is TRBV7-8; D gene unclear. The germline V and J ends were trimmed by 5 bases and 2 bases, with 31 bases remaining between them. The CDR3 is 20 amino acids. Germline V gene lookup returns CDR1 SGHVS and CDR2 FQNEAQ. For the CDR3, the DNA is TGTGCCAGCAGCAGTAAGTCGCAGCGCCGCCTTCGCGACCAAACCTACGAGCAGTACTTC. This translates into CASSSKSQRRLRDQTYEQYF.

J is TRBJ2-1 and V is TRBV28; no reliable D call. Germline V gives CDR1 MDHEN, CDR2 SYDVKM. Trimming stripped 3 bases from V and 12 bases from J, with 21 bases between. The CDR3 is 15 amino acids. The CDR3, as DNA: TGTGCCAGCAGTTTTGTTCTGCGTACAGACCAAGGGCAGTTCTTC. It encodes CASSFVLRTDQGQFF.

The chain links TRBV7-8 to TRBJ2-1; 7 nucleotides agree with TRBD2. After removal of 1 base from V and 7 bases from J, the junction contained 10 bases not matched to a gene. CDR1 is SGHVS and CDR2 is FQNEAQ in the germline V gene. This CDR3 has 16 residues. DNA for the CDR3: TGTGCCAGCAGCTTAGATCCAGCGGGATTAAAGAATGAGCAGTTCTTC. Protein sequence: CASSLDPAGLKNEQFF.

The chain employs TRBV19 and TRBJ1-2, with D perhaps TRBD1 (5 bases). The CDR3 totals 16 residues. V lost 3 bases to trimming and J lost 4 bases, with 18 bases between them. Germline V CDR1 and CDR2: LNHDA, SQIVND (reference sequence). CDR3 coding DNA: TGTGCCAGTAGTATGGCCGTCGGGGGTACCGGCTATGGCTACACCTTC. This sequence encodes CASSMAVGGTGYGYTF. Full variable domain (outside the CDR3, taken from reference TRBV19 and TRBJ1-2): DGGITQSPKYLFRKEGQNVTLSCEQNLNHDAMYWYRQDPGQGLRLIYYSQIVNDFQKGDIAEGYSVSREKKESFPLTVTSAQKNPTAFYLCASSMAVGGTGYGYTFGSGTRLTVV.

Turning to this clone: The same CDR3 arises from other DNA sequences in this sample as well. The chain recombines TRBV5-1 with TRBJ2-1; no clear D. Per the germline V gene, CDR1 is SGHRS and CDR2 is YFSETQ. Trimming shortened V by 0 bases and J by 7 bases, and 8 bases separated the two germline ends. The CDR3 extends over 13 amino acids. CDR3 nucleotides: TGCGCCAGCAGCTTGGGGCCCGGGAATGAGCAGTTCTTC. This codes for CASSLGPGNEQFF.

The gene calls are TRBV18 and TRBJ1-4; perhaps TRBD1 as D (6 bases). Trimming took 3 bases from V and 6 from J, leaving 14 bases between them. Germline values: CDR1 KGHSH, CDR2 LQKENI. The CDR3 covers 15 residues. The CDR3 reads CASSPVAGADEKLFF. CDR3 nucleotides: TGTGCCAGCTCACCCGTGGCAGGGGCGGATGAAAAACTGTTTTTT.

Notes on this clone: This CDR3 is also generated by other DNA sequences in the sample. The gene calls are TRBV20-1 and TRBJ1-1, with D uncertain. This CDR3 is built from 11 residues. Germline loops: CDR1 DFQATT, CDR2 SNEGSKA (reference sequence). V lost 6 bases to trimming and J lost 1 base, with 6 bases between them. The CDR3 sequence: CSALGNTEAFF. The DNA of the CDR3 is TGCAGTGCATTGGGGAACACTGAAGCTTTCTTT.

The chain couples TRBV4-1 to TRBJ1-2, with 7 bases identical to TRBD1. This CDR3 has 16 residues. With V trimmed by 1 base and J by 7 bases, 12 bases remained unmatched. Germline V gene lookup returns CDR1 MGHRA and CDR2 YSYEKL. CDR3 in DNA: TGCGCCAGCAGCCAAGGTCCCGCAGGGGGTAATCGTGGCTACACCTTC. It translates to CASSQGPAGGNRGYTF.

This chain uses TRBV7-2 with TRBJ2-7; TRBD2 matches at 8 bases. Per the germline V gene, CDR1 is SGHTA and CDR2 is FQGNSA. Trimming removed 8 bases from V and 2 bases from J; junction bases left unmatched: 8. There are 14 residues in the CDR3. CDR3 nucleotide sequence: TGTGCCAGCCGGGTGCGACTAGCGACCTACGAGCAGTACTTC. This codes for CASRVRLATYEQYF.